Listed here are 18 T cell receptor beta chains from one sample, sequenced in a study of cytomegalovirus exposure and HLA in healthy donors. PCR amplification relied on 60 Vbeta primers (plus 13 Jbeta primers). Assay: immunoSEQ multiplex PCR; the TCRdb copy retains only in-frame clones and omits some. The table records tens of thousands of clones, around 68% of them present only once. Source material: PBMCs. These receptors were obtained from a woman aged 40 to 55 in good health and CMV-seropositive.

The sample holds a few counts of this clone. The chain links TRBV5-1 to TRBJ2-7, with 12 nucleotides matching TRBD1. Trimming cost V 2 bases and J 3 bases; bases outside gene matches: 3. Germline V gives CDR1 SGHRS, CDR2 YFSETQ. The CDR3 covers 15 residues. CDR3 nucleotides: TGCGCCAGCAGCTTAGGGACAGGGGGCATCTACGAGCAGTACTTC. It is translated as CASSLGTGGIYEQYF.

This clone was seen only a few times. This rearrangement joins TRBV28 to TRBJ2-7; 11 bases match TRBD1. This CDR3 is built from 13 residues. Germline V gene lookup returns CDR1 MDHEN and CDR2 SYDVKM. Trimming removed 8 bases from V and 5 bases from J; junction bases left unmatched: 5. The CDR3: CASSEDRGHEQYF. For the CDR3, the DNA is TGTGCCAGCTCCGAGGACAGGGGGCACGAGCAGTACTTC.

In this sample, this clone turned up a few times. The chain carries TRBV7-9 and TRBJ2-5, with a tentative D call TRBD2 (6 bases). This CDR3 is built from 17 residues. Trimming removed 2 bases from V and 5 bases from J, with 21 bases in between. Looked up from germline, CDR1 is SEHNR and CDR2 is FQNEAQ (reference sequence). The chain's CDR3 is CASSLSYFGGKGETQYF. CDR3 bases: TGTGCCAGCAGCTTATCTTACTTTGGGGGGAAGGGCGAGACCCAGTACTTC.

V usage is TRBV5-1 and J usage is TRBJ2-1, with a weak D call TRBD2 (5 bases). Germline loops: CDR1 SGHRS, CDR2 YFSETQ. V lost 2 bases to trimming and J lost 6 bases, with 12 bases between them. The CDR3 runs 14 residues. The CDR3 sequence is CASSFPSGTNEQFF. The CDR3 DNA reads TGCGCCAGCAGCTTCCCCAGCGGCACCAATGAGCAGTTCTTC.

V and J are TRBV7-8 and TRBJ2-7, with 9 bases matching TRBD2. This CDR3 is 19 amino acids long. The V gene end was trimmed by 2 bases and the J gene end by 0 bases; junction bases not matched to a gene: 14. Germline-derived CDR1 and CDR2 are SGHVS and FQNEAQ. CDR3 sequence reads: CASSLRLAGPVFPSYEQYF. The CDR3 region has the DNA TGTGCCAGCAGCTTACGGCTAGCGGGACCCGTATTTCCCTCCTACGAGCAGTACTTC.

This clone was counted only a few times. The V and J genes are TRBV27 and TRBJ2-1; D might be TRBD2 (5 bases). The CDR3 spans 13 residues. V lost 4 bases and J lost 8, with 12 bases in between. The V gene's germline CDR1 is MNHEY and CDR2 SMNVEV (reference sequence). The CDR3 DNA is TGTGCCAGCAGTTCTACTAGTTGGGATGAGCAGTTCTTC. Its protein is CASSSTSWDEQFF.

This chain connects TRBV6-5 to TRBJ1-5; D possibly corresponds to TRBD1 (6 bases). The CDR3 is made up of 14 amino acids. Trimming stripped 8 bases from V and 2 bases from J, with 13 bases between. Germline CDR1 reads MNHEY; CDR2 reads SVGAGI. This chain's CDR3 is CASGLTGGNQPQHF. The DNA of the CDR3 is TGTGCCAGCGGACTGACAGGAGGCAATCAGCCCCAGCATTTT.

The V and J genes are TRBV19 and TRBJ1-5; D call uncertain. This CDR3 has 13 residues. V lost 3 bases and J lost 1, with 4 bases in between. CDR1 and CDR2 (germline): LNHDA, SQIVND (reference sequence). CDR3 in DNA: TGTGCCAGTAGTATCTCGAGCAATCAGCCCCAGCATTTT. Its protein is CASSISSNQPQHF.

The rearrangement joins TRBV29-1 to TRBJ1-2; tentatively, D is TRBD1 (5 bases). Trimming took off 4 bases at V and 7 bases at J, with 13 bases between the two ends. There are 12 residues in the CDR3. Germline CDR1 SQVTM, CDR2 ANQGSEA. The CDR3 nucleotides read TGCAGCGTTGTTCAGGGCTCCTCTGGCTACACCTTC. Translating it yields CSVVQGSSGYTF.

This chain links TRBV10-1 with TRBJ2-1; D might be TRBD1 (6 bases). CDR3 length: 12 residues. Trimming removed 6 bases from V and 8 bases from J, with 11 bases in between. The germline V gene encodes CDR1 WNHNN and CDR2 SYGVQD (reference sequence). CDR3 coding DNA: TGCGCCAGCAGCCCGGGACATGATGAGCAGTTCTTC. Amino acids: CASSPGHDEQFF.

The genes are TRBV5-4 and TRBJ2-7; TRBD2 is a possible D gene (6 bases). The germline V gene encodes CDR1 SGHNT and CDR2 YYREEE (reference sequence). The V end was cut by 4 bases, the J end by 10 bases, with 18 bases between. The CDR3 spans 13 residues. CDR3 coding DNA: TGTGCCAGCAGCGGTGCGACGGGGGACCCTCAGTACTTC. Amino acids: CASSGATGDPQYF. The full variable domain, in which reference TRBV5-4 and TRBJ2-7 provide the parts outside the CDR3, is ETGVTQSPTHLIKTRGQQVTLRCSSQSGHNTVSWYQQALGQGPQFIFQYYREEENGRGNFPPRFSGLQFPNYSSELNVNALELDDSALYLCASSGATGDPQYFGPGTRLTVT.

The rearrangement joins TRBV28 to TRBJ1-6; D may be TRBD1 (5 bases). The germline V gene encodes CDR1 MDHEN and CDR2 SYDVKM. The CDR3 runs 13 residues. Trimming took off 6 bases at V and 9 bases at J, with 12 bases between the two ends. The CDR3 DNA sequence: TGTGCCAGCAGACCGACGGGGGTTTCACCCCTCCACTTT. Its translation is CASRPTGVSPLHF.

J is TRBJ1-5 and V is TRBV19, with 9 bases matching TRBD1. The CDR3 covers 15 residues. Trimming took 3 bases from V and 5 from J; bases not matched to a gene: 5. Germline-derived CDR1 and CDR2 are LNHDA and SQIVND (reference sequence). CDR3 DNA: TGTGCCAGTAGTATCACGGACAGGGGAGATCAGCCCCAGCATTTT. This gives the protein CASSITDRGDQPQHF.

This chain links TRBV7-9 with TRBJ2-1; a possible D gene is TRBD1 (6 bases). The V and J ends lost 4 bases and 3 bases respectively, with 10 bases between them. The CDR3 runs 14 residues. The V gene's germline CDR1 is SEHNR and CDR2 FQNEAQ (reference sequence). This chain's CDR3 is CASSSQQGYNEQFF. CDR3 nucleotide sequence: TGTGCCAGCAGCTCCCAACAGGGCTACAATGAGCAGTTCTTC. Full variable domain (rest looked up from reference TRBV7-9 and TRBJ2-1): DTGVSQNPRHKITKRGQNVTFRCDPISEHNRLYWYRQTLGQGPEFLTYFQNEAQLEKSRLLSDRFSAERPKGSFSTLEIQRTEQGDSAMYLCASSSQQGYNEQFFGPGTRLTVL.

The CDR3 protein is CAWSVVGAGAYQETQYF. The DNA of the CDR3 is TGTGCCTGGAGTGTGGTTGGGGCGGGAGCCTACCAAGAGACCCAGTACTTC. The rearrangement uses TRBV30 and TRBJ2-5, with 7 bases matching TRBD2. J gave up 0 bases and V 0 bases, and 10 bases lay outside the gene matches. Germline CDR1 is GTSNPN and CDR2 is SVGIG (reference sequence). The CDR3 has 17 amino acids.

The J gene is TRBJ2-7, the V gene TRBV6-1; 9 nucleotides line up with TRBD1. Trimming cost V 5 bases and J 5 bases; bases outside gene matches: 4. CDR3 length equals 13 residues. CDR1 MNHNS and CDR2 SASEGT come from the germline V gene. The CDR3 DNA sequence: TGTGCCAGCAGTTGGACAGGGGTGGACGAGCAGTACTTC. Its translation: CASSWTGVDEQYF.

The chain links TRBV27 to TRBJ1-1; D is perhaps TRBD1 (5 bases). Germline V gene data show CDR1 as MNHEY and CDR2 as SMNVEV (reference sequence). The CDR3 length is 15 residues. Trimming pared 8 bases from V and 2 bases from J, leaving 18 bases between. The CDR3: CASSVHRSKNTEAFF. CDR3 DNA sequence: TGTGCCAGCTCGGTACACAGGTCTAAAAACACTGAAGCTTTCTTT.

This clone was found many times. The rearrangement links TRBV11-2 to TRBJ2-3, with 8 bases matching TRBD1. The CDR3 is 14 amino acids. Germline V lookup: CDR1 SGHAT, CDR2 FQNNGV. Unmatched junction bases numbered 1, after V lost 1 base and J lost 4 bases. As DNA, the CDR3 is TGTGCCAGCAGCTTAGGGGACAGGCCAGATACGCAGTATTTT. Translation gives CASSLGDRPDTQYF.